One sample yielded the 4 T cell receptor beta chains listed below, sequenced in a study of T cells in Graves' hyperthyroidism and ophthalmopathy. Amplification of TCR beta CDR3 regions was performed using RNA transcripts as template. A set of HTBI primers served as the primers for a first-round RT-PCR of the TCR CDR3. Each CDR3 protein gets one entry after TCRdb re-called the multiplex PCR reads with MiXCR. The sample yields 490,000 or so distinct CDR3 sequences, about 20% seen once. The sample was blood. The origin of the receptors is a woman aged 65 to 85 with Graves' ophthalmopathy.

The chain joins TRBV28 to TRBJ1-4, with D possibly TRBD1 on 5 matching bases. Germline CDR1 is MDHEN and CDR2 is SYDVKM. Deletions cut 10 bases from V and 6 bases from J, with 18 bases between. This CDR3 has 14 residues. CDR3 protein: CATIPGWGDEKLFF. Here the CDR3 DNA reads TGTGCCACCATACCAGGTTGGGGGGATGAAAAACTGTTTTTT.

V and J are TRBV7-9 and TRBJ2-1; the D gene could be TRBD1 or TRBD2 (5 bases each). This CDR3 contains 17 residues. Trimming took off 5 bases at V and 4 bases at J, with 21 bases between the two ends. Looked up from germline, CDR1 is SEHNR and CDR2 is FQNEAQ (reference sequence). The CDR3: CASSPRTMGVTYNEQFF. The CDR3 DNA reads TGTGCCAGCAGCCCTCGTACGATGGGGGTGACTTACAATGAGCAGTTCTTC.

Here the CDR3 DNA reads TGTGCCAGCAGCCCGACCTCCGGGACAGGAGTGGGTGGCTACACCTTC. Translation gives CASSPTSGTGVGGYTF. The V and J genes are TRBV7-9 and TRBJ1-2, with TRBD1 matching 8 bases. Germline V gene data show CDR1 as SEHNR and CDR2 as FQNEAQ (reference sequence). CDR3 length: 16 residues. The trim removed 5 bases at V and 7 bases at J, leaving 15 bases unmatched.

The CDR3 here is CASSEGQNYNSPLHF. CDR3 DNA sequence: TGTGCCAGCAGTGAAGGACAGAACTATAATTCACCCCTCCACTTT. The J gene is TRBJ1-6, the V gene TRBV7-2, with D maybe TRBD1 (6 bases). CDR3 length: 15 amino acids. CDR1 is SGHTA, CDR2 FQGNSA, per germline. The V gene lost 6 bases and the J gene lost 3 bases, with 12 bases spanning the gap.